A single sample gave rise to the 18 T cell receptor beta chains below, sequenced in a study of shared clonotypes between healthy human individuals. This table comes from immunoSEQ multiplex PCR, and its TCRdb copy is limited to in-frame clones, with some not included. The data hold about 820,000 clones, with approximately 92% observed a single time. As defined, naive CD8 cells were CD45RO-negative and positively selected for CCR7, with terminally differentiated effector memory CD45RA+ cells excluded. The specimen was naive CD8+ T cells sorted from blood. These receptors were obtained from a man aged 30 to 39 in good health.

The CDR3 DNA is TGTGCCAGCAGTGAAGTTCGACTAGCGGGAGCTTCAGATACGCAGTATTTT. Translating it yields CASSEVRLAGASDTQYF. The chain has TRBV2 and TRBJ2-3; the match to TRBD2 covers 12 bases. The CDR3 covers 17 residues. V lost 1 base and J lost 4; bases outside the gene matches: 6. Germline CDR1 SNHLY, CDR2 FYNNEI.

V and J are TRBV2 and TRBJ2-1; possible D gene TRBD2, 5 bases. CDR1 SNHLY and CDR2 FYNNEI come from the germline V gene. The CDR3 has 11 amino acids. Trimming shortened V by 11 bases and J by 4 bases, and 9 bases separated the two germline ends. The CDR3 DNA sequence: TGTGCCGGCGGGCGGTACAATGAGCAGTTCTTC. It codes for CAGGRYNEQFF.

The chain links TRBV5-6 to TRBJ2-7; D unresolved. Looked up from germline, CDR1 is SGHDT and CDR2 is YYEEEE. V lost 1 base and J lost 0, with 8 bases in between. CDR3 length: 14 amino acids. The CDR3 nucleotides are TGTGCCAGCAGCTTGCCCTCAAGCTCCTACGAGCAGTACTTC. It encodes CASSLPSSSYEQYF.

The rearrangement uses TRBV11-2 and TRBJ2-1; tentative D call: TRBD2 (7 bases). Germline assignment: CDR1 SGHAT and CDR2 FQNNGV. The CDR3 runs 17 residues. Trimming shortened V by 2 bases and J by 5 bases, and 19 bases separated the two germline ends. The CDR3 coding sequence is TGTGCCAGCAGCTTAAGGGGGGGTCGCCCCAATAACAATGAGCAGTTCTTC. As protein: CASSLRGGRPNNNEQFF.

The V gene is TRBV11-2, the J gene TRBJ1-1, with D possibly being TRBD1 (6 bases). Germline loops: CDR1 SGHAT, CDR2 FQNNGV. This CDR3 comprises 17 residues. The germline V and J ends were trimmed by 4 bases and 0 bases, with 18 bases remaining between them. CDR3 region: CASSSRSQGRMNTEAFF. CDR3 coding DNA: TGTGCCAGCAGCTCCCGCTCACAGGGTAGAATGAACACTGAAGCTTTCTTT.

V gene TRBV27 combines with J gene TRBJ1-5, with TRBD1 identical over 11 bases. The CDR3 runs to 17 residues. The V segment lost 4 bases and the J segment 0 bases; nucleotides outside the gene matches: 5. Germline V lookup: CDR1 MNHEY, CDR2 SMNVEV (reference sequence). The CDR3 sequence: CASSSGQGAYSNQPQHF. The CDR3 nucleotides are TGTGCCAGCAGTTCCGGACAGGGGGCTTATAGCAATCAGCCCCAGCATTTT.

The V gene is TRBV7-8, the J gene TRBJ1-2, with 7 bases lining up with TRBD1. Per the germline V gene, CDR1 is SGHVS and CDR2 is FQNEAQ. This CDR3 spans 18 amino acids. The V and J ends lost 5 bases and 3 bases, in that order; junction bases with no gene match: 18. This CDR3 is CASSPDRVTRGIDYGYTF. In DNA form, the CDR3 reads TGTGCCAGCAGCCCTGACAGGGTCACGCGGGGGATTGACTATGGCTACACCTTC.

This clone was counted once. The chain recombines TRBV5-4 with TRBJ1-1; D is undetermined. CDR3 size: 13 residues. The germline V gene has CDR1 SGHNT and CDR2 YYREEE (reference sequence). The germline V and J ends were trimmed by 4 bases and 5 bases, with 12 bases remaining between them. The DNA of the CDR3 is TGTGCCAGCAGCCCCGTGGGCGGGACTGAAGCTTTCTTT. Amino acids: CASSPVGGTEAFF.

The rearrangement links TRBV7-8 to TRBJ1-1; 7 bases line up with TRBD1. V was clipped by 5 bases and J by 1 base; unmatched bases: 10. Germline V CDR1 and CDR2: SGHVS, FQNEAQ. The CDR3 is made up of 16 amino acids. Here the CDR3 DNA reads TGTGCCAGCAGCCCCCTGACAGGGATAAGGAACACTGAAGCTTTCTTT. This translates into CASSPLTGIRNTEAFF.

This chain connects TRBV18 to TRBJ2-2; D unclear. CDR3 length: 11 residues. CDR1 is KGHSH, CDR2 LQKENI, per germline. V lost 5 bases to trimming and J lost 8 bases, with 6 bases between them. CDR3 amino acids: CASSESGELFF. The DNA for the CDR3 is TGTGCCAGCTCAGAATCTGGGGAGCTGTTTTTT.

The chain has TRBV5-6 and TRBJ2-2, with 9 bases lining up with TRBD2. V gave up 6 bases and J gave up 5 bases; unmatched junction bases: 17. The CDR3 contains 18 residues. Per the germline V gene, CDR1 is SGHDT and CDR2 is YYEEEE. Here the CDR3 reads CASNLPVAGALGTGELFF. The CDR3 coding sequence is TGTGCCAGCAACCTTCCAGTAGCGGGAGCCCTGGGGACCGGGGAGCTGTTTTTT.

This chain connects TRBV5-1 to TRBJ2-4; weak D call: TRBD1 (6 bases). Trimming removed 4 bases from V and 5 bases from J, with 10 bases in between. CDR1 is SGHRS and CDR2 is YFSETQ in the germline V gene. The CDR3 is 13 residues long. This CDR3 is CASSRDTQNIQYF. The CDR3 nucleotides read TGCGCCAGCAGCCGGGACACACAAAACATTCAGTACTTC.

This clone came up once. The rearrangement joins TRBV10-2 to TRBJ2-7; the D gene is possibly TRBD2 (5 bases). V lost 0 bases, J lost 7 bases, and 13 bases lay in between. The CDR3 loop spans 14 amino acids. CDR1 and CDR2 from the germline V gene are WSHSY and SAAADI. CDR3 region: CASSESEFGNEQYF. CDR3 coding DNA: TGCGCCAGCAGTGAGTCGGAGTTCGGGAATGAGCAGTACTTC.

This clone was seen a handful of times. V gene TRBV14 combines with J gene TRBJ2-7, with 7 bases identical to TRBD2. The V gene's germline CDR1 is SGHDN and CDR2 FVKESK. The CDR3 is 16 residues long. With 1 base clipped from V and 3 bases from J, the junction kept 9 bases outside the gene matches. CDR3 amino acids: CASSQGATSWYYEQYF. The CDR3 nucleotides are TGTGCCAGCAGCCAAGGGGCGACTAGCTGGTACTACGAGCAGTACTTC.

This clone is a singleton in its sample. V gene TRBV7-2 combines with J gene TRBJ2-3; 9 positions agree with TRBD2. Per the germline V gene, CDR1 is SGHTA and CDR2 is FQGNSA. The CDR3 consists of 16 residues. V trimming: 1 base; J trimming: 2 bases; junction bases outside the gene matches: 4. The CDR3 DNA reads TGTGCCAGCAGCTTAGTAGCGGGAGTCTACACAGATACGCAGTATTTT. It translates to CASSLVAGVYTDTQYF.

The chain uses TRBV10-3 and TRBJ2-7; possibly TRBD1 for D (5 bases). Germline loops: CDR1 ENHRY, CDR2 SYGVKD. The CDR3 length is 13 residues. Trimming removed 11 bases at V and 3 bases at J, with 17 bases between. The CDR3 spells CASADNSIYEQYF. The CDR3 nucleotides read TGTGCCTCCGCGGACAACTCGATCTACGAGCAGTACTTC.

This rearrangement joins TRBV15 to TRBJ2-7; no firm D call. V was clipped by 4 bases and J by 0 bases, with 4 bases between them. This CDR3 region has 12 residues. Germline V CDR1 and CDR2: LNHNV, YYDKDF (reference sequence). CDR3 loop: CATSTVSYEQYF. The CDR3, as DNA: TGTGCCACCAGCACCGTCTCCTACGAGCAGTACTTC.

In DNA form, the CDR3 reads TGTGCCAGCAGCTTACCTAGCGGGGGGAACACCGGGGAGCTGTTTTTT. Translation: CASSLPSGGNTGELFF. The V call is TRBV7-9, the J call TRBJ2-2, with 10 bases identical to TRBD2. The CDR3 spans 16 residues. Germline V gene data show CDR1 as SEHNR and CDR2 as FQNEAQ (reference sequence). Trimming at V came to 2 bases and at J to 1 base, leaving 1 base not matched to a gene.